The rows below give T cell receptor beta chains drawn from one sample of a study of T-cell reconstitution after alpha-beta-depleted transplantation in children. TCRdb reprocessed the PCR reads with MiXCR, giving one entry per CDR3 protein. The sample holds some 76,000 distinct CDR3 sequences; approximately 10% are singletons and the top ten take around 14%. The material was PBMCs, obtained before TCRalphabeta/CD19-depleted stem cell transplant. The source of these receptors is a boy between 10 and 17 years old with acute myeloid leukemia, due to receive a stem cell transplant. The CDR3 runs from the conserved cysteine through the conserved F or W. The D gene is left open where the match is weak. A clone size is listed for some rows: how often the clone was seen (once, few, many), or a class if it is expanded.

J gene | clone size | V gene | D gene | CDR3 protein | CDR3 DNA
TRBJ2-5 | many | TRBV12-3/TRBV12-4 | - | CASRSIPLGTQYF | TGTGCCAGCAGGAGCATACCCCTAGGGACCCAGTACTTC
TRBJ1-2 | - | TRBV7-9 | - | CASALPRSQGLNYGYTF | TGTGCCAGCGCTCTCCCTCGGTCGCAGGGACTCAACTATGGCTACACCTTC
TRBJ1-1 | many | TRBV10-2 | TRBD1 | CASSDPRTGLHEASF | TGCGCCAGCAGTGATCCGCGGACAGGGCTACATGAAGCTTCCTTT
TRBJ2-1 | many | TRBV3-1 | TRBD2 | CASSRGLAGPYNEQFF | TGTGCCAGCAGCCGGGGACTAGCGGGACCCTACAATGAGCAGTTCTTC
TRBJ2-1 | many | TRBV10-3 | TRBD2 | CAIRRPPGLAGGLTSYNEQFF | TGTGCCATCCGCCGTCCCCCGGGACTAGCGGGAGGGCTGACATCCTACAATGAGCAGTTCTTC
TRBJ1-5 | many | TRBV6-2/TRBV6-3 | - | CASSYGQYNQPQHF | TGTGCCAGCAGTTACGGACAATACAATCAGCCCCAGCATTTT
TRBJ2-7 | many | TRBV19 | - | CASSRLSPYEQYF | TGTGCCAGTAGTCGCCTATCCCCCTACGAGCAGTACTTC
TRBJ2-3 | - | TRBV9 | - | CASSVAAGHPTDTQYF | TGTGCCAGCAGCGTAGCTGCGGGGCACCCCACAGATACGCAGTATTTT
TRBJ2-7 | - | TRBV5-5 | - | CASSPDLSYEQYF | TGTGCCAGCAGCCCCGACTTATCCTACGAGCAGTACTTC
TRBJ2-5 | many | TRBV9 | TRBD2 | CASSSHPTSGRVETQYF | TGTGCCAGCAGCTCCCACCCGACTAGCGGGAGAGTGGAGACCCAGTACTTC
TRBJ2-3 | many | TRBV20-1 | TRBD2 | CSAGGLASTDTQYF | TGCAGTGCCGGTGGACTAGCCAGCACAGATACGCAGTATTTT
TRBJ1-2 | many | TRBV20-1 | - | CSAGLGSNYGYTF | TGCAGTGCCGGACTCGGGAGCAACTATGGCTACACCTTC
TRBJ2-7 | many | TRBV27 | TRBD2 | CASSFPRLAVPYEQYF | TGTGCCAGCAGTTTTCCCCGACTAGCGGTCCCCTACGAGCAGTACTTC
TRBJ2-4 | many | TRBV7-9 | TRBD2 | CASSLERGSIQYF | TGTGCCAGCAGCTTGGAGCGGGGCTCGATTCAGTACTTC
TRBJ2-1 | many | TRBV7-2 | TRBD2 | CASSSKGTSGSPEQFF | TGTGCCAGCAGCTCGAAAGGAACTAGCGGGAGTCCTGAGCAGTTCTTC
TRBJ2-2 | - | TRBV20-1 | - | CSARVWGSAGELFF | TGCAGTGCTAGAGTATGGGGGTCGGCCGGGGAGCTGTTTTTT
TRBJ2-5 | few | TRBV29-1 | - | CSVVSGLATQYF | TGCAGCGTTGTATCGGGGTTAGCGACCCAGTACTTC
TRBJ2-3 | many | TRBV28 | - | CASSLLTGPQYF | TGTGCCAGCAGTTTACTCACTGGGCCCCAGTATTTT
TRBJ2-7 | many | TRBV12-3/TRBV12-4 | TRBD1 | CASSFWDRVSDEQYF | TGTGCCAGCAGTTTCTGGGACAGGGTATCAGACGAGCAGTACTTC
TRBJ2-1 | few | TRBV14 | - | CASSRSVGGPRANEQFF | TGTGCCAGCAGCAGGTCGGTCGGCGGACCTCGGGCCAATGAGCAGTTCTTC
TRBJ2-5 | - | TRBV23-1 | - | CASSQSGIQETQYF | TGCGCCAGCAGTCAATCAGGGATCCAAGAGACCCAGTACTTC
TRBJ2-3 | many | TRBV4-2 | - | CASRPSPTKRDTQYF | TGTGCCAGCAGACCAAGTCCGACTAAACGAGATACGCAGTATTTT